This T cell receptor beta chain was documented in a study of T cells after posttransplantation cyclophosphamide. Findings and caveats of the study: TRB overlap between skin or GI tissue T cells and blood was limited. After PTCy, TRB diversity resembled that of CNI/methotrexate controls.

This clone was observed at least ten times. Its cognate antigen is unknown. The method was immunoSEQ multiplex PCR; TCRdb's version includes in-frame clones alone and lacks a portion of them. Singletons are absent from the sample, which has around 34,000 clones. The TCR sequence derives from a woman aged 50 to 65 in good health and a related stem cell transplant donor. The source material was PBMCs.

The CDR3 DNA is TGTGCCAGCAGCCTCACTCGTGGCGGATACACCGGGGAGCTGTTTTTT. This sequence encodes CASSLTRGGYTGELFF. The V and J genes are TRBV7-3 and TRBJ2-2; D gene uncertain. V lost 5 bases and J 3 bases, leaving 16 bases between the germline ends. The CDR3 contains 16 residues. CDR1 and CDR2 (germline): SGHTA, FQGTGA.